The sequence of this T cell receptor beta chain was determined in a study of shared clonotypes between healthy human individuals. General study points: Blood alone was sampled, and tissue repertoires likely differ. Among donors, the sharing of clonotypes was expected to be influenced by sequencing depth. What naive subsets generally showed was a larger estimated richness than memory subsets showed.

On this clone: As yet, its antigen is unknown.

The naive CD8 population came from CD45RO-negative cells selected for CCR7, without terminally differentiated effector memory CD45RA+ cells. Every donor was a Caucasian adult from Nashville, Tennessee. Produced via immunoSEQ multiplex PCR; TCRdb's table is partial and in-frame only. In the table there are about 2 million clones, about 95% of which are singletons. Germline V lookup: CDR1 MGHRA, CDR2 YSYEKL. This CDR3 is 17 amino acids long. V was clipped by 4 bases and J by 0 bases, with 18 bases between them. The chain couples TRBV4-1 to TRBJ1-1, with unresolved D. The sequence derives from a man aged 18 to 29 in good health. The specimen sequenced was naive CD8+ T cells sorted from blood. The CDR3 protein is CASSLRVGSPMNTEAFF. The DNA for the CDR3 is TGCGCCAGCAGCCTCCGAGTGGGGAGCCCCATGAACACTGAAGCTTTCTTT.